This T cell receptor (beta chain) appears in the sequencing data of a study of shared clonotypes between healthy human individuals. Study-level results: Four donors shared 4.5% to 6.5% of their naive CD4 clonotypes. Sorted-subset sequencing, rarefaction showed, was incomplete despite large depth.

Looked up from germline, CDR1 is SGHRS and CDR2 is YFSETQ. The CDR3 runs 14 residues. Trimming left V 1 base short and J 3 bases short, with 10 bases between. Regarding this clone: Its antigen is unknown.

TCRdb's table, derived via immunoSEQ multiplex PCR, lists solely in-frame clones and lacks some. The repertoire includes about 600,000 clones, less than 98% of them detected once, and about 0.057% sits in the top ten. Sequencing was done on a sample of naive CD4+ T cells sorted from blood. As for subset: CD45RA+ positively selected. The V and J genes are TRBV5-1 and TRBJ1-1; no firm D call. This TCR came from a woman aged 25 to 39 in good health. The CDR3 bases are TGCGCCAGCAGCTTGCCAGGAAGGGACACTGAAGCTTTCTTT. Translation: CASSLPGRDTEAFF.